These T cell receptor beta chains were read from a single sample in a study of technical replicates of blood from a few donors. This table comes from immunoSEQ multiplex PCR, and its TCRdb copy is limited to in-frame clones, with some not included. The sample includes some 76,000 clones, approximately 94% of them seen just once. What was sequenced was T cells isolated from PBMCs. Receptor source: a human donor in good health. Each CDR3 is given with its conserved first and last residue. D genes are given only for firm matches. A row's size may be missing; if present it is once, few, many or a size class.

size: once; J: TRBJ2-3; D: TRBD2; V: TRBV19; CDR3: CASRWTSGFTDTQYF; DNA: TGTGCCAGTCGCTGGACTAGCGGATTCACAGATACGCAGTATTTT
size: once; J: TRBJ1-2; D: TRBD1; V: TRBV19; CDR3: CASSSRDSSNYGYTF; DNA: TGTGCCAGTAGTAGCAGGGACAGCAGTAACTATGGCTACACCTTC
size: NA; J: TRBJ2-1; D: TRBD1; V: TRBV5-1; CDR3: CASSLGQGHDEQFF; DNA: TGCGCCAGCAGCTTGGGACAGGGGCACGATGAGCAGTTCTTC
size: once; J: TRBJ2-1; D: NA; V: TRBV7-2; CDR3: CASSLGGIEYNEQFF; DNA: TGTGCCAGCAGCTTAGGCGGGATAGAATACAATGAGCAGTTCTTC
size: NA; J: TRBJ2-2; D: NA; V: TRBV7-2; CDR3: CASNPGWELFF; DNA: TGTGCCAGCAACCCAGGGTGGGAGCTGTTTTTT
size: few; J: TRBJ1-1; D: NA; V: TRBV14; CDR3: CASSLGGITEAFF; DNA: TGTGCCAGCAGCTTGGGGGGAATCACTGAAGCTTTCTTT
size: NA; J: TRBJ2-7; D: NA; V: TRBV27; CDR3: CASSLRVPSSYEQYF; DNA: TGTGCCAGCAGCCTCAGGGTACCCAGCTCCTACGAGCAGTACTTC
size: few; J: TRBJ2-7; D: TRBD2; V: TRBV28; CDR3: CASSLGLAGVSEQYF; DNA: TGTGCCAGCAGTTTAGGGCTAGCGGGAGTAAGTGAGCAGTACTTC
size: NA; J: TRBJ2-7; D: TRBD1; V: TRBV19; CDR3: CASSTGGFYEQYF; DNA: TGTGCCAGTAGTACAGGGGGCTTCTACGAGCAGTACTTC
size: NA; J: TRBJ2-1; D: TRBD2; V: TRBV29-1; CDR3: CSVGSGRAYSDEQFF; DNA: TGCAGCGTTGGCAGCGGGAGGGCCTATTCGGATGAGCAGTTCTTC
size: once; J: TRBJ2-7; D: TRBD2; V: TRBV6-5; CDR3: CASSYSRGRFSYEQYF; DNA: TGTGCCAGCAGTTACTCGCGCGGGAGGTTCTCCTACGAGCAGTACTTC
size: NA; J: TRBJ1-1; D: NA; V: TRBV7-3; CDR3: CASSPGEATEAFF; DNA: TGTGCCAGCAGCCCCGGTGAGGCGACTGAAGCTTTCTTT
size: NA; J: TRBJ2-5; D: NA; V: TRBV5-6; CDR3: CASSLDSETQYF; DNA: TGTGCCAGCAGCTTAGACTCAGAGACCCAGTACTTC
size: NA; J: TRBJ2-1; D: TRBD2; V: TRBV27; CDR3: CASRGAGTSGSNEQFF; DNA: TGTGCCAGCAGAGGGGCCGGGACTAGCGGGAGCAATGAGCAGTTCTTC
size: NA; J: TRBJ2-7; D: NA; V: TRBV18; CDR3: CASSPGIYEQYF; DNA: TGTGCCAGCTCACCAGGCATATACGAGCAGTACTTC
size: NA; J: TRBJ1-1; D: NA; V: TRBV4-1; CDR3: CASSQGANSMNTEAFF; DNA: TGCGCCAGCAGCCAAGGGGCAAATTCGATGAACACTGAAGCTTTCTTT
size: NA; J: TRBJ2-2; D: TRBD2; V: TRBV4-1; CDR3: CASSQYPSWGGTGELFF; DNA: TGCGCCAGCAGCCAATACCCCTCCTGGGGGGGAACCGGGGAGCTGTTTTTT
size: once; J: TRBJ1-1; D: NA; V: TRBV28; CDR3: CASSSVGGSNTEAFF; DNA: TGTGCCAGCAGCTCCGTGGGGGGTTCGAACACTGAAGCTTTCTTT
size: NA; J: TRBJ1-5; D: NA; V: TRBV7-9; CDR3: CASSKSHPTGDFSGQPQHF; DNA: TGTGCCAGCAGCAAAAGCCACCCGACGGGAGACTTTTCCGGTCAGCCCCAGCATTTT
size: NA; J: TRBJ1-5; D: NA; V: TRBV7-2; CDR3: CASSLAGLTNQPQHF; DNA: TGTGCCAGCAGCTTAGCTGGACTAACCAATCAGCCCCAGCATTTT
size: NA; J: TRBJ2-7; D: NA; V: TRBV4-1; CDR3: CASSQGRGSSYEQYF; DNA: TGCGCCAGCAGCCAAGGTCGCGGTTCCTCCTACGAGCAGTACTTC
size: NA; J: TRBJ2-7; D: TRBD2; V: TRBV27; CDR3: CASSTPRGGRTYEQYF; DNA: TGTGCCAGCAGTACCCCCCGCGGGGGGCGGACTTACGAGCAGTACTTC
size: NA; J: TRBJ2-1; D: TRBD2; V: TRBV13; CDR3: CASSLQLAGDNEQFF; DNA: TGTGCCAGCAGCCTCCAGCTAGCGGGGGACAATGAGCAGTTCTTC
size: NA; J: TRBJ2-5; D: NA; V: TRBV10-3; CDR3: CAISQVGQEGQYF; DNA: TGTGCCATCAGCCAGGTGGGCCAAGAGGGCCAGTACTTC
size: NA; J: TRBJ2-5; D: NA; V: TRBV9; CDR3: CASSVAVGLQETQYF; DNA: TGTGCCAGCAGCGTAGCTGTGGGGCTCCAAGAGACCCAGTACTTC
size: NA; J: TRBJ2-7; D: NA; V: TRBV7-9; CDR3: CASSLRDEQYF; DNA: TGTGCCAGCAGCCTCCGTGACGAGCAGTACTTC
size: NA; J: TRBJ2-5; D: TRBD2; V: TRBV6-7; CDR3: CASSRPGLAGFDRKTQYF; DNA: TGTGCCAGCAGTCGTCCGGGACTAGCGGGATTTGACCGTAAGACCCAGTACTTC
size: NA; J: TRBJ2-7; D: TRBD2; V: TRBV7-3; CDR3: CASSLSPSGSSEQYF; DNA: TGTGCCAGCAGCTTAAGTCCTAGCGGGAGTAGCGAGCAGTACTTC
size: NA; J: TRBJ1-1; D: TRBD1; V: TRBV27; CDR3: CASSPETGGLTEAFF; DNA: TGTGCCAGCAGTCCCGAGACAGGGGGTCTAACTGAAGCTTTCTTT
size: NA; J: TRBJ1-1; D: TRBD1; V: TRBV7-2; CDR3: CASSLGQGRSEAFF; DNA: TGTGCCAGCAGCTTGGGACAGGGAAGGTCTGAAGCTTTCTTT
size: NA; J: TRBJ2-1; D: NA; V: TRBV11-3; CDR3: CASSLFSDNEQFF; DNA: TGTGCCAGCAGCTTGTTTTCTGACAATGAGCAGTTCTTC
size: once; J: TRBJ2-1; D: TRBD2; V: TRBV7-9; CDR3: CASSPLALEQFF; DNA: TGTGCCAGCAGCCCACTAGCGCTAGAGCAGTTCTTC